The 23 T cell receptor beta chains given below trace back to one sample, sequenced in a study of T cells after yellow fever vaccination. From the 5' RACE reads, TCRdb called clonotypes with MiXCR, one entry per CDR3 protein. There are approximately 600,000 distinct CDR3 sequences in the sample; over 9% occur only once, and 15% lies in the top ten. Sequencing used PBMCs, obtained on the day of the yellow fever booster vaccination. Every receptor here comes from a man aged 30-40 years who received the YFV17D yellow fever vaccine.

The sample holds a few counts of this clonotype. The chain joins TRBV9 to TRBJ2-7, with D perhaps matching TRBD2 (6 bases). Germline V gene sequence: CDR1 SGDLS, CDR2 YYNGEE. CDR3 size: 16 residues. Trimming cost V 4 bases and J 2 bases, with 19 bases left between them. The CDR3 sequence is CASSPPGTPGAYEQYF. The CDR3 bases are TGTGCCAGCAGCCCCCCCGGGACTCCCGGGGCCTACGAGCAGTACTTC.

The rearrangement links TRBV11-2 to TRBJ2-1; 11 bases line up with TRBD2. This CDR3 comprises 20 residues. Germline CDR1 SGHAT, CDR2 FQNNGV. Germline trimming cut 6 bases from V and 0 bases from J; bases unmatched to any gene: 16. The CDR3 sequence is CASRPKHGASGRSSYNEQFF. CDR3 DNA: TGTGCCAGCAGACCTAAACACGGGGCTAGCGGGAGGAGCTCCTACAATGAGCAGTTCTTC.

This clonotype appeared a few times. The chain carries TRBV29-1 and TRBJ2-1, with 11 positions matching TRBD2. The CDR3 spans 14 residues. Germline V gene data show CDR1 as SQVTM and CDR2 as ANQGSEA. With 4 bases clipped from V and 5 bases from J, the junction kept 4 bases outside the gene matches. The CDR3 bases are TGCAGCGTTGGCACTAGCGGGAGCAACAATGAGCAGTTCTTC. It specifies CSVGTSGSNNEQFF.

The genes are TRBV11-1 and TRBJ2-5; 7 nucleotides agree with TRBD1. The CDR3 sequence is 18 residues long. CDR1 and CDR2 from the germline V gene are SGHAT and FQDESV (reference sequence). After removal of 6 bases from V and 5 bases from J, the junction contained 21 bases not matched to a gene. CDR3 sequence: CASSITLGTKGARETQYF. The DNA of the CDR3 is TGTGCCAGCAGTATAACCCTAGGGACCAAGGGGGCGCGGGAGACCCAGTACTTC.

This chain links TRBV20-1 with TRBJ2-1, with 9 bases fitting TRBD1. V lost 5 bases, J lost 8 bases, and 4 bases stayed unmatched. The CDR3 sequence is 12 residues long. Germline V gene sequence: CDR1 DFQATT, CDR2 SNEGSKA (reference sequence). The CDR3 loop is CSAGQGSYEQFF. The CDR3 DNA reads TGCAGTGCTGGACAGGGGAGCTATGAGCAGTTCTTC.

This clonotype has only a few counts. The chain carries TRBV15 and TRBJ2-1; TRBD1 matches at 8 bases. This CDR3 is built from 14 residues. The germline V gene encodes CDR1 LNHNV and CDR2 YYDKDF (reference sequence). V was clipped by 3 bases and J by 4 bases; unmatched bases: 2. The CDR3 sequence is CATSRGQDYNEQFF. DNA for the CDR3: TGTGCCACCAGCAGGGGACAGGATTACAATGAGCAGTTCTTC. The entire variable domain, with the rest obtained from reference TRBV15 and TRBJ2-1, is as follows: DAMVIQNPRYQVTQFGKPVTLSCSQTLNHNVMYWYQQKSSQAPKLLFHYYDKDFNNEADTPDNFQSRRPNTSFCFLDIRSPGLGDTAMYLCATSRGQDYNEQFFGPGTRLTVL.

The chain carries TRBV23-1 and TRBJ2-4; 9 bases align to TRBD1. TRBV23-1 carries the ORF label, with uncertain function. The CDR3 covers 16 residues. J gave up 1 base and V 0 bases, and 1 base lay outside the gene matches. CDR3 nucleotide sequence: TGCGCCAGCAGTCAATCAGACAGGGGGGCCAAAAACATTCAGTACTTC. Translating gives CASSQSDRGAKNIQYF.

This sequence joins TRBV29-1 and TRBJ1-5; 8 nucleotides match TRBD1. CDR3 size: 13 residues. CDR1 and CDR2 from the germline V gene are SQVTM and ANQGSEA. The V segment lost 7 bases and the J segment 2 bases; nucleotides outside the gene matches: 4. This CDR3 is CSATTGGNQPQHF. DNA for the CDR3: TGCAGCGCTACGACAGGGGGCAATCAGCCCCAGCATTTT.

This clonotype was seen a handful of times. V usage is TRBV24-1 and J usage is TRBJ2-4, with a weak D call TRBD2 (5 bases). CDR1 KGHDR and CDR2 SFDVKD come from the germline V gene. This CDR3 comprises 12 residues. Trimming shortened V by 7 bases and J by 8 bases, and 11 bases separated the two germline ends. The CDR3 protein is CATSGDTDIQYF. CDR3 nucleotides: TGTGCCACCAGCGGGGATACCGACATTCAGTACTTC.

The rearrangement links TRBV6-1 to TRBJ1-1, with TRBD1 identical over 8 bases. The CDR3 spans 17 residues. Germline assignment: CDR1 MNHNS and CDR2 SASEGT. The V and J ends lost 6 bases and 2 bases, in that order; junction bases with no gene match: 14. CDR3 in DNA: TGTGCCAGCAGACAGAGACCGACAGGGGCCAGAAACACTGAAGCTTTCTTT. This encodes CASRQRPTGARNTEAFF.

The rearrangement joins TRBV20-1 to TRBJ2-1; 9 bases align to TRBD2. This CDR3 is built from 13 residues. Germline values: CDR1 DFQATT, CDR2 SNEGSKA (reference sequence). The V segment lost 6 bases and the J segment 8 bases; nucleotides outside the gene matches: 8. CDR3 in DNA: TGCAGTGCAGACGCGGGAGGGCCCTATGAGCAGTTCTTC. Its protein is CSADAGGPYEQFF.

To note about this clonotype: This clone may be a read error of a much larger clone one base away. This chain connects TRBV7-2 to TRBJ1-6; possible D gene TRBD1, 6 bases. From germline, CDR1 is SGHTA and CDR2 FQGNSA. V was pared by 2 bases and J by 10 bases, with 9 bases between. The CDR3 has 13 residues. As DNA, the CDR3 is TGTGCCAGCAGCTTACAGGGGAAATCACCCCTCCACTTT. Its translation is CASSLQGKSPLHF.

The chain recombines TRBV14 with TRBJ2-1, with a weak D call TRBD2 (6 bases). The CDR3 is made up of 17 amino acids. Germline V gene sequence: CDR1 SGHDN, CDR2 FVKESK. Trimming stripped 0 bases from V and 1 base from J, with 13 bases between. CDR3 sequence reads: CASSQDVGGTSYNEQFF. DNA for the CDR3: TGTGCCAGCAGCCAAGATGTGGGGGGAACATCCTACAATGAGCAGTTCTTC.

This clonotype was found a few times. This rearrangement joins TRBV12-3 or TRBV12-4 to TRBJ1-1; no firm D call. The length of the CDR3 is 14 residues. Trimming took off 4 bases at V and 1 base at J, with 10 bases between the two ends. Written as DNA, the CDR3 is TGTGCCAGCAGTTCCCAAAGTGGGAACACTGAAGCTTTCTTT. Protein sequence: CASSSQSGNTEAFF.

J is TRBJ2-7 and V is TRBV7-2; 7 bases align to TRBD1. CDR3 length: 15 amino acids. Trimming took 5 bases from V and 1 from J; bases not matched to a gene: 8. Germline V lookup: CDR1 SGHTA, CDR2 FQGNSA. This CDR3 is CASSHRDSLSYEQYF. The CDR3, as DNA: TGTGCCAGCAGCCATCGGGACAGCCTTTCCTACGAGCAGTACTTC.

This clonotype has only a few counts. The chain combines TRBV9 with TRBJ2-7; possible D gene TRBD1, 6 bases. The CDR3 loop spans 13 amino acids. Looked up from germline, CDR1 is SGDLS and CDR2 is YYNGEE. V shed 7 bases and J shed 3 bases, with 14 bases lying between them. CDR3 amino acids: CASGPGQLYEQYF. In DNA, the CDR3 is TGTGCCAGCGGCCCGGGACAACTCTACGAGCAGTACTTC.

J is TRBJ2-3 and V is TRBV7-9, with TRBD2 identical over 8 bases. This CDR3 is built from 17 residues. The germline V gene encodes CDR1 SEHNR and CDR2 FQNEAQ (reference sequence). Losses at the gene ends were 7 bases for V and 4 bases for J; bases not matched to a gene: 16. CDR3: CASNNPGPGGPPDTQYF. The CDR3 DNA follows: TGTGCCAGCAACAACCCTGGCCCGGGAGGGCCCCCAGATACGCAGTATTTT.

This clonotype was observed a handful of times. This chain joins TRBV6-1 and TRBJ2-4; no clear D. CDR3 length equals 13 residues. The germline CDR1 and CDR2 sequences are MNHNS and SASEGT. The V end was cut by 6 bases, the J end by 6 bases, with 12 bases between. The CDR3 region has the DNA TGTGCCAGCAGGGTGGGCCCATCAAACATTCAGTACTTC. Its protein product is CASRVGPSNIQYF.

V gene TRBV6-5 combines with J gene TRBJ2-7, with 9 bases that match TRBD2. The V and J ends lost 2 bases and 4 bases, in that order; junction bases with no gene match: 6. The CDR3 has 15 amino acids. CDR1 and CDR2 from the germline V gene are MNHEY and SVGAGI. The CDR3 DNA is TGTGCCAGCAGTTACGATCCTAGCGGGACGTACGAGCAGTACTTC. Amino acid sequence: CASSYDPSGTYEQYF.

J is TRBJ2-1 and V is TRBV5-1; TRBD1 or TRBD2 may be the D gene (6 bases each). Germline CDR1 SGHRS, CDR2 YFSETQ. The CDR3 runs to 16 residues. Trimming cost V 0 bases and J 4 bases, with 14 bases left between them. The CDR3: CASSLAGGVVYNEQFF. The CDR3 region has the DNA TGCGCCAGCAGCTTGGCCGGGGGCGTCGTATACAATGAGCAGTTCTTC.

This chain connects TRBV12-3 or TRBV12-4 to TRBJ2-3; D not certain. V was pared by 5 bases and J by 2 bases, with 14 bases between. CDR3 length: 15 amino acids. The CDR3 sequence: CASSPGPYPTDTQYF. DNA of the CDR3: TGTGCCAGCAGTCCGGGCCCTTATCCCACAGATACGCAGTATTTT.

The chain links TRBV11-3 to TRBJ2-3, with TRBD2 as a possible D gene (6 bases). Trimming pared 5 bases from V and 3 bases from J, leaving 15 bases between. CDR1 and CDR2 (germline): SGHNT, YENEEA. This CDR3 is built from 15 residues. CDR3: CASSHSLAGTDTQYF. The CDR3 DNA reads TGTGCCAGCAGCCATTCACTAGCAGGAACAGATACGCAGTATTTT.

This clonotype was seen a handful of times. J is TRBJ2-3 and V is TRBV5-6; the D gene is possibly TRBD1 (5 bases). The V end was cut by 5 bases, the J end by 2 bases, with 9 bases between. Germline loops: CDR1 SGHDT, CDR2 YYEEEE. The CDR3 consists of 13 residues. The DNA of the CDR3 is TGTGCCAGCAGAAAGGGGAACACAGATACGCAGTATTTT. As protein: CASRKGNTDTQYF.